This is a list of T cell receptor beta chains from one sample in a study of somatic mutations in cytotoxic T cells in rheumatoid arthritis. Generated by immunoSEQ multiplex PCR, the TCRdb table keeps only in-frame clones and is missing some. The repertoire consists of around 16,000 clones, with roughly 82% occurring once and the leading ten covering about a sixth. The material sequenced was CD8+ T cells sorted from blood. The receptors shown here come from a woman aged 45-60 years with rheumatoid arthritis. The CDR3 runs from the conserved cysteine through the conserved F or W. A D gene is named only where the DNA matches it firmly. Some rows mark clone size as missing; the rest say once, few, many or name a class of expanded clone.

v_gene: TRBV27; d_gene: NA; abundance: medium-sized; j_gene: TRBJ2-7; CDR3nt: TGTGCCAGCAGTTTCGGTCCAGGGTCCTACGAGCAGTACTTC; CDR3aa: CASSFGPGSYEQYF
v_gene: TRBV18; d_gene: NA; abundance: NA; j_gene: TRBJ2-3; CDR3nt: TGTGCCAGCTCACCCGCCGAGGCTTTCACAGATACGCAGTATTTT; CDR3aa: CASSPAEAFTDTQYF
v_gene: TRBV28; d_gene: TRBD1; abundance: NA; j_gene: TRBJ1-1; CDR3nt: TGTGCCAGCAGTCCGACCGGGACAGCCAAGAACACTGAAGCTTTCTTT; CDR3aa: CASSPTGTAKNTEAFF
v_gene: TRBV4-1; d_gene: TRBD1; abundance: once; j_gene: TRBJ2-7; CDR3nt: TGCGCCAGCAGCCTCGGACAGGCGAGCTCCTACGAGCAGTACTTC; CDR3aa: CASSLGQASSYEQYF
v_gene: TRBV5-4; d_gene: TRBD1; abundance: NA; j_gene: TRBJ2-1; CDR3nt: TGTGCCAGCAGCTTGGGACAGGGAAAGGGTGAGCAGTTCTTC; CDR3aa: CASSLGQGKGEQFF
v_gene: TRBV25-1; d_gene: NA; abundance: NA; j_gene: TRBJ2-1; CDR3nt: TGTGCCAGCAGTTACAATGAGCAGTTCTTC; CDR3aa: CASSYNEQFF
v_gene: TRBV15; d_gene: TRBD2; abundance: NA; j_gene: TRBJ2-3; CDR3nt: TGTGCCACCAGCAGATGGGGGGGTACCACAGATACGCAGTATTTT; CDR3aa: CATSRWGGTTDTQYF
v_gene: TRBV7-9; d_gene: NA; abundance: NA; j_gene: TRBJ1-2; CDR3nt: TGTGCCAGCAGCGTCTTACAGGACGCCCTTAACTATGGCTACACCTTC; CDR3aa: CASSVLQDALNYGYTF
v_gene: TRBV5-4; d_gene: TRBD2; abundance: NA; j_gene: TRBJ2-6; CDR3nt: TGTGCCAGCAGCTCCGGGACTAGCATGTCTGGGGCCAACGTCCTGACTTTC; CDR3aa: CASSSGTSMSGANVLTF
v_gene: TRBV2; d_gene: NA; abundance: NA; j_gene: TRBJ2-7; CDR3nt: TGTGCCAGCAGTTCGTACGAGCAGTACTTC; CDR3aa: CASSSYEQYF
v_gene: TRBV5-6; d_gene: TRBD1; abundance: NA; j_gene: TRBJ1-2; CDR3nt: TGTGCCAGCAGTTTAGGACAGGGGGCCTTCTACACCTTC; CDR3aa: CASSLGQGAFYTF
v_gene: TRBV11-2; d_gene: NA; abundance: NA; j_gene: TRBJ1-4; CDR3nt: TGTGCCAGCAGCCTGGGGAATGAAAAACTGTTTTTT; CDR3aa: CASSLGNEKLFF
v_gene: TRBV27; d_gene: NA; abundance: NA; j_gene: TRBJ2-7; CDR3nt: TGTGCCAGCAGTTTAGGAGCCTGGGGAAGCTACGAGCAGTACTTC; CDR3aa: CASSLGAWGSYEQYF
v_gene: TRBV4-3; d_gene: NA; abundance: NA; j_gene: TRBJ1-5; CDR3nt: TGCGCCAGCAGCTGGGGGCGAAACAATCAGCCCCAGCATTTT; CDR3aa: CASSWGRNNQPQHF
v_gene: TRBV7-2; d_gene: NA; abundance: NA; j_gene: TRBJ2-5; CDR3nt: TGTGCCAGCAGCTGGACTGAGGAGACCCAGTACTTC; CDR3aa: CASSWTEETQYF
v_gene: TRBV7-6; d_gene: TRBD1; abundance: NA; j_gene: TRBJ1-2; CDR3nt: TGTGCCAGCAGCCCCCCCGGACAGGCCCCCTATGGCTACACCTTC; CDR3aa: CASSPPGQAPYGYTF
v_gene: TRBV30; d_gene: NA; abundance: NA; j_gene: TRBJ2-7; CDR3nt: TGTGCCTGGAGTCTTAGGGCGAGCGTTCACGCCGAGCAGTACTTC; CDR3aa: CAWSLRASVHAEQYF
v_gene: TRBV19; d_gene: NA; abundance: NA; j_gene: TRBJ2-1; CDR3nt: TGTGCCAGTAGTATTGGAGGGTCCTACAATGAGCAGTTCTTC; CDR3aa: CASSIGGSYNEQFF
v_gene: TRBV4-1; d_gene: NA; abundance: NA; j_gene: TRBJ1-2; CDR3nt: TGCGCCAGCAGTTACCAGCTAAACTATGGCTACACCTTC; CDR3aa: CASSYQLNYGYTF
v_gene: TRBV7-2; d_gene: NA; abundance: NA; j_gene: TRBJ2-3; CDR3nt: TGTGCCAGCAGCTTAGGGGGGGGGCCAGATACGCAGTATTTT; CDR3aa: CASSLGGGPDTQYF
v_gene: TRBV19; d_gene: NA; abundance: NA; j_gene: TRBJ1-1; CDR3nt: TGTGCCAGTAGGATTGGACGGTCGAACACTGAAGCTTTCTTT; CDR3aa: CASRIGRSNTEAFF
v_gene: TRBV2; d_gene: TRBD2; abundance: NA; j_gene: TRBJ2-5; CDR3nt: TGTGCCAGGGGACTAGCGGGAGTAGCCCAAGAGACCCAGTACTTC; CDR3aa: CARGLAGVAQETQYF
v_gene: TRBV25-1; d_gene: NA; abundance: NA; j_gene: TRBJ2-7; CDR3nt: TGTGCTAGCAGTGGGGGCACGTCCTGCGAGCAGTACTTC; CDR3aa: CASSGGTSCEQYF
v_gene: TRBV4-2; d_gene: TRBD2; abundance: NA; j_gene: TRBJ2-7; CDR3nt: TGTGCCAGCAGCCAAGGGACTAGCGGGGGAAGGGAGCAGTACTTC; CDR3aa: CASSQGTSGGREQYF
v_gene: TRBV7-9; d_gene: TRBD1; abundance: NA; j_gene: TRBJ1-1; CDR3nt: TGTGCCAGCAGCTTAGGGGGGGCAGGGGGTTACATGAACACTGAAGCTTTCTTT; CDR3aa: CASSLGGAGGYMNTEAFF
v_gene: TRBV13; d_gene: TRBD1; abundance: NA; j_gene: TRBJ1-1; CDR3nt: TGTGCCAGCAGCTCGCGGGACAGGGGGCATCGGAACACTGAAGCTTTCTTT; CDR3aa: CASSSRDRGHRNTEAFF
v_gene: TRBV5-5; d_gene: TRBD1; abundance: NA; j_gene: TRBJ1-1; CDR3nt: TGTGCCAGCAGCCCAGGGACAGGGGTACTCACGGAGGACACTGAAGCTTTCTTT; CDR3aa: CASSPGTGVLTEDTEAFF
v_gene: TRBV7-8; d_gene: NA; abundance: few; j_gene: TRBJ1-2; CDR3nt: TGTGCCAGCAGCTTAGACAGATTGAATAACTATGGCTACACCTTC; CDR3aa: CASSLDRLNNYGYTF
v_gene: TRBV4-3; d_gene: NA; abundance: NA; j_gene: TRBJ1-4; CDR3nt: TGCGCCAGCAGCCAGGACACAACTAATGAAAAACTGTTTTTT; CDR3aa: CASSQDTTNEKLFF
v_gene: TRBV6-4; d_gene: TRBD2; abundance: NA; j_gene: TRBJ2-1; CDR3nt: TGTGCCAGCAGTGACTCTTCGGGACTAGCGACAGAGCAGTTCTTC; CDR3aa: CASSDSSGLATEQFF
v_gene: TRBV5-1; d_gene: NA; abundance: NA; j_gene: TRBJ1-1; CDR3nt: TGCGCCAGCAGCTTGCTCGGGGGCCCGAACACTGAAGCTTTCTTT; CDR3aa: CASSLLGGPNTEAFF
v_gene: TRBV11-2; d_gene: TRBD1; abundance: NA; j_gene: TRBJ2-3; CDR3nt: TGTGCCAGCAGCTTAGGACAGGGGGCGCAGTATTTT; CDR3aa: CASSLGQGAQYF
v_gene: TRBV5-1; d_gene: TRBD1; abundance: NA; j_gene: TRBJ2-1; CDR3nt: TGCGCCAGCAGCGACGGGACAGGGGGCGGCGATGAGCAGTTCTTC; CDR3aa: CASSDGTGGGDEQFF
v_gene: TRBV5-1; d_gene: NA; abundance: once; j_gene: TRBJ1-5; CDR3nt: TGCGCCAGCAGCTTCGGCGGTAATCAGCCCCAGCATTTT; CDR3aa: CASSFGGNQPQHF
v_gene: TRBV5-1; d_gene: TRBD1; abundance: NA; j_gene: TRBJ1-1; CDR3nt: TGCGCCAGCAGCCTCACCCGGGACAGGGATACTGAAGCTTTCTTT; CDR3aa: CASSLTRDRDTEAFF
v_gene: TRBV5-4; d_gene: NA; abundance: NA; j_gene: TRBJ1-2; CDR3nt: TGTGCCAGCAGCTTGAAAGATGATTATGGCTACACCTTC; CDR3aa: CASSLKDDYGYTF
v_gene: TRBV5-5; d_gene: NA; abundance: NA; j_gene: TRBJ1-5; CDR3nt: TGTGCCAGCAGCATCGCCGGGGATGGGAGGCCCCAGCATTTT; CDR3aa: CASSIAGDGRPQHF
v_gene: TRBV10-3; d_gene: NA; abundance: NA; j_gene: TRBJ1-2; CDR3nt: TGTGCCATCAGTGGAGACAATAACTATGGCTACACCTTC; CDR3aa: CAISGDNNYGYTF
v_gene: TRBV9; d_gene: NA; abundance: NA; j_gene: TRBJ2-2; CDR3nt: TGTGCCAGCAGCGGATACTCAGGGACCACCGGGGAGCTGTTTTTT; CDR3aa: CASSGYSGTTGELFF
v_gene: TRBV4-3; d_gene: NA; abundance: NA; j_gene: TRBJ1-1; CDR3nt: TGCGCCAGCAGCCAAGTGGCGGCAGGGAGTAGCACTGAAGCTTTCTTT; CDR3aa: CASSQVAAGSSTEAFF
v_gene: TRBV5-1; d_gene: NA; abundance: NA; j_gene: TRBJ2-3; CDR3nt: TGCGCCAGCAGCTTGGTTGGGAGGAGCACAGATACGCAGTATTTT; CDR3aa: CASSLVGRSTDTQYF
v_gene: TRBV6-5; d_gene: NA; abundance: few; j_gene: TRBJ1-2; CDR3nt: TGTGCCAGCGGCGGCAGCAGAAAGTATGGCTACACCTTC; CDR3aa: CASGGSRKYGYTF
v_gene: TRBV21-1; d_gene: NA; abundance: NA; j_gene: TRBJ2-1; CDR3nt: TGTGCCAGCAGCAATCAGCCGGGAGGACCCGGAGACGATGAGCAGTTCTTC; CDR3aa: CASSNQPGGPGDDEQFF
v_gene: TRBV13; d_gene: NA; abundance: NA; j_gene: TRBJ2-2; CDR3nt: TGTGCCAGCAGCTTATCCGGGGCCCGGACCGGGGAGCTGTTTTTT; CDR3aa: CASSLSGARTGELFF
v_gene: TRBV6-7; d_gene: NA; abundance: NA; j_gene: TRBJ1-4; CDR3nt: TGTGCCAGCAGTTACTCATACAGGGTGCCCCATGAAAAACTGTTTTTT; CDR3aa: CASSYSYRVPHEKLFF
v_gene: TRBV10-3; d_gene: TRBD1; abundance: few; j_gene: TRBJ2-7; CDR3nt: TGTGCCATCAGACTCCAGAGGGACAGAACGAGCGAGCAGTACTTC; CDR3aa: CAIRLQRDRTSEQYF
v_gene: TRBV2; d_gene: NA; abundance: few; j_gene: TRBJ2-7; CDR3nt: TGTGCCAGCCGTTCTGTCTCCTACGAGCAGTACTTC; CDR3aa: CASRSVSYEQYF
v_gene: TRBV7-8; d_gene: NA; abundance: NA; j_gene: TRBJ2-7; CDR3nt: TGTGCCAGCAGCCCCCAGAAGGTCTCCTACGAGCAGTACTTC; CDR3aa: CASSPQKVSYEQYF
v_gene: TRBV7-7; d_gene: NA; abundance: NA; j_gene: TRBJ1-1; CDR3nt: TGTGCCAGCAGCTTAGAAACAGGGACTGAAGCTTTCTTT; CDR3aa: CASSLETGTEAFF
v_gene: TRBV7-2; d_gene: TRBD1; abundance: NA; j_gene: TRBJ1-4; CDR3nt: TGTGCCAGCAGCCCCGGGACAGGGAGGGGTGAAAAACTGTTTTTT; CDR3aa: CASSPGTGRGEKLFF